A single sample is the source of the 20 T cell receptor beta chains below, sequenced in a study of blood T cells in healthy people across ages. Alongside a J-beta primer mix, a sample-barcoded 5' primer served in a second PCR lasting about 6 to 12 cycles. TCRdb reprocessed the 5' RACE reads with MiXCR, giving one entry per CDR3 protein. The sample carries about 1,400,000 distinct CDR3 sequences, around 42% recorded once. Specimen: blood. Receptors were obtained from a young woman in good health.

This chain connects TRBV29-1 to TRBJ2-3; 11 nucleotides match TRBD2. This CDR3 is built from 18 residues. Germline V gene lookup returns CDR1 SQVTM and CDR2 ANQGSEA. J gave up 1 base and V 7 bases, and 16 bases lay outside the gene matches. In nucleotides, the CDR3 is TGCAGCGCCTGGGGATTCGGGCTAGCGGGAGGCCGCACAGATACGCAGTATTTT. Its translation: CSAWGFGLAGGRTDTQYF.

This chain uses TRBV11-3 with TRBJ2-1; 10 bases map to TRBD2. Unmatched junction bases numbered 6, after V lost 1 base and J lost 3 bases. Looked up from germline, CDR1 is SGHNT and CDR2 is YENEEA. This CDR3 has 17 amino acids. CDR3 residues: CASSLAPSGSLYNEQFF. The CDR3 region has the DNA TGTGCCAGCAGCTTAGCTCCTAGCGGGAGTCTCTACAATGAGCAGTTCTTC.

V usage is TRBV5-5 and J usage is TRBJ1-1; D uncertain. The CDR3 loop spans 17 amino acids. V lost 3 bases and J lost 5, with 23 bases in between. Per the germline V gene, CDR1 is SGHKS and CDR2 is YYEKEE (reference sequence). The CDR3 protein is CASSSPVWETVGTEAFF. The DNA for the CDR3 is TGTGCCAGCAGCTCTCCCGTATGGGAGACCGTGGGGACTGAAGCTTTCTTT.

The chain carries TRBV2 and TRBJ2-1; D is unresolved. The CDR3 is 13 residues long. From germline, CDR1 is SNHLY and CDR2 FYNNEI. V lost 8 bases to trimming and J lost 6 bases, with 14 bases between them. The DNA for the CDR3 is TGTGCCAGCCGACTGAATGTTTGCAATGAGCAGTTCTTC. Its protein is CASRLNVCNEQFF.

CDR3 bases: TGTGCCAGCAGTTGGCGGGGCGGGTATAGCAATCAGCCCCAGCATTTT. Translating it yields CASSWRGGYSNQPQHF. The J gene is TRBJ1-5, the V gene TRBV28; tentative D call: TRBD1 (5 bases). There are 16 residues in the CDR3. CDR1 and CDR2 from the germline V gene are MDHEN and SYDVKM. The V and J ends lost 4 bases and 0 bases respectively, with 13 bases between them.

This chain joins TRBV3-1 and TRBJ1-6; weak D call: TRBD1 (6 bases). The germline V and J ends were trimmed by 7 bases and 9 bases, with 13 bases remaining between them. This CDR3 has 13 residues. Germline V gene sequence: CDR1 LGHDT, CDR2 YNNKEL (reference sequence). In DNA, the CDR3 is TGTGCCAGCAACCTACAGGGCGGTTCACCCCTCCACTTT. Translation: CASNLQGGSPLHF.

This clonotype has more than one count but fewer than ten. This sequence joins TRBV10-3 and TRBJ2-3; TRBD2 matches 12 bases. Trimming cost V 6 bases and J 4 bases; bases outside gene matches: 5. The V gene's germline CDR1 is ENHRY and CDR2 SYGVKD. The CDR3 is 15 residues long. The DNA of the CDR3 is TGTGCCATCAGACCGACTAGCGGGAGTTCAGATACGCAGTATTTT. It translates to CAIRPTSGSSDTQYF.

The CDR3 DNA follows: TGTGCCAGCAGTGGGGGGACATACAGCTCCTACGAGCAGTACTTC. The encoded protein is CASSGGTYSSYEQYF. V and J are TRBV28 and TRBJ2-7; D tentatively reads TRBD1 or TRBD2 (6 bases each). The CDR3 contains 15 residues. V was clipped by 5 bases and J by 0 bases, with 14 bases between them. Germline assignment: CDR1 MDHEN and CDR2 SYDVKM.

The chain uses TRBV29-1 and TRBJ2-3; TRBD2 aligns across 7 bases. Germline CDR1 SQVTM, CDR2 ANQGSEA. The CDR3 contains 16 residues. V shed 4 bases, J shed 4 bases, and the junction held 14 bases outside the gene matches. The CDR3 DNA reads as TGCAGCGTTGCGGGCGGGAGTGCTTTTAGCGCAGATACGCAGTATTTT. Translated, it gives CSVAGGSAFSADTQYF.

The genes are TRBV6-2 or TRBV6-3 and TRBJ1-2; D ambiguous. The CDR3 is 15 residues long. The V gene lost 6 bases and the J gene lost 3 bases, with 17 bases spanning the gap. Looked up from germline, CDR1 is MNHEY and CDR2 is SVGEGT. The CDR3 here is CASRTRVRGDYGYTF. The DNA of the CDR3 is TGTGCCAGCAGGACCCGGGTAAGAGGAGACTATGGCTACACCTTC.

The V call is TRBV19, the J call TRBJ1-2, with D possibly matching TRBD1 (5 bases). This CDR3 has 14 residues. In germline, CDR1 is LNHDA, CDR2 SQIVND (reference sequence). Between the trimmed V and J ends, which lost 7 bases and 3 bases, there was a span of 15 bases. CDR3 protein: CASTQLTAYYGYTF. CDR3 bases: TGTGCCAGTACCCAACTGACAGCTTACTATGGCTACACCTTC.

This clonotype came up a few times. The V call is TRBV20-1, the J call TRBJ2-3; 7 bases are a match to TRBD1. Germline V CDR1 and CDR2: DFQATT, SNEGSKA (reference sequence). J was trimmed by 4 bases and V by 6 bases; bases with no gene match: 7. This CDR3 is built from 13 residues. The DNA for the CDR3 is TGCAGTGCCCCCCCGACAGGGTCAGATACGCAGTATTTT. This gives the protein CSAPPTGSDTQYF.

The chain employs TRBV7-2 and TRBJ1-5; TRBD1 is a possible D gene (5 bases). This CDR3 comprises 14 residues. Per germline, CDR1 SGHTA and CDR2 FQGNSA. V dropped 5 bases and J dropped 5 bases, with 13 bases sitting between them. The CDR3: CASSNLGGDQPQHF. CDR3 coding DNA: TGTGCCAGCAGCAACTTGGGGGGGGATCAGCCCCAGCATTTT.

This clonotype has just a few counts. This chain uses TRBV27 with TRBJ2-7; 11 bases align to TRBD2. Germline V gene data show CDR1 as MNHEY and CDR2 as SMNVEV (reference sequence). V shed 0 bases and J 4 bases; nucleotides not matched to a gene: 8. The CDR3 runs to 17 residues. The CDR3 coding sequence is TGTGCCAGCAGTTTATCGGGGCTAGCGGGAGGAATGTACGAGCAGTACTTC. It is translated as CASSLSGLAGGMYEQYF.

This clonotype has a handful of counts. The V gene is TRBV6-2 or TRBV6-3, the J gene TRBJ1-1; D uncertain. There are 13 residues in the CDR3. Germline-derived CDR1 and CDR2 are MNHEY and SVGEGT. Trimming cost V 2 bases and J 2 bases, with 6 bases left between them. CDR3 nucleotide sequence: TGTGCCAGCAGTTACCGGCCAAACACTGAAGCTTTCTTT. As protein: CASSYRPNTEAFF.

Remarks on this clonotype: One junction end disagrees with the germline gene, perhaps due to a read error. The chain combines TRBV27 with TRBJ2-5, with 7 nucleotides matching TRBD2. The end of the DNA aligns better with TRBJ2-7, so the J call may be wrong. CDR1 is MNHEY and CDR2 is SMNVEV in the germline V gene (reference sequence). The CDR3 has 12 residues. This CDR3 is CVSSRGENEQYF. The CDR3 DNA is TGTGTCAGCAGCCGGGGGGAGAACGAGCAGTACTTC.

This chain connects TRBV19 to TRBJ1-1; D not resolved. Germline V lookup: CDR1 LNHDA, CDR2 SQIVND (reference sequence). The V gene lost 10 bases and the J gene lost 0 bases, with 12 bases spanning the gap. The length of the CDR3 is 13 residues. CDR3 region: CATSRSLNTEAFF. The DNA for the CDR3 is TGTGCCACCAGCAGGTCCTTGAACACTGAAGCTTTCTTT.

The V gene is TRBV7-2, the J gene TRBJ2-4, with D unresolved. The tail of the sequence fits TRBJ2-7 better, so the J call may be wrong. This CDR3 has 13 amino acids. Germline V gives CDR1 SGHTA, CDR2 FQGNSA. This CDR3 reads CASSPGRGCEQYF. As DNA, the CDR3 is TGTGCCAGCAGCCCAGGTCGTGGGTGCGAGCAGTACTTC.

V is TRBV12-3 or TRBV12-4 and J is TRBJ2-7; 9 positions match TRBD2. This CDR3 region has 15 residues. After removal of 6 bases from V and 2 bases from J, the junction contained 8 bases not matched to a gene. CDR3 sequence (DNA): TGTGCCAGCAGACATAGCGGGGGCCGCGCCTACGAGCAGTACTTC. Protein sequence: CASRHSGGRAYEQYF.

J is TRBJ2-3 and V is TRBV14; 8 bases match TRBD1. CDR1 is SGHDN, CDR2 FVKESK, per germline. The CDR3 extends over 16 amino acids. V dropped 2 bases and J dropped 0; count of bases not matched to a gene: 4. Here the CDR3 reads CASSQWDRSSTDTQYF. CDR3 bases: TGTGCCAGCAGCCAATGGGACAGGTCTAGCACAGATACGCAGTATTTT.